The entry that follows covers one T cell receptor (beta chain) sequence. CDR1 and CDR2 (germline): DFQATT, SNEGSKA (reference sequence). Trimming at V came to 5 bases and at J to 4 bases, leaving 6 bases not matched to a gene. The CDR3 has 13 residues. The source of the sample is a study of CD8 T cells in Susac syndrome. RNA, at roughly 0.5 to 1 ug, was reverse transcribed with random hexamers. From the immunoSEQ multiplex PCR reads, TCRdb called clonotypes with MiXCR, one entry per CDR3 protein. This table holds about 300,000 distinct CDR3 sequences, 92% found once. The chain carries TRBV20-1 and TRBJ2-3; 7 nucleotides line up with TRBD1. The receptor's source is a human donor with multiple sclerosis. What was sequenced was CD4+ T cells from PBMCs. The CDR3 nucleotides are TGCAGTGCTTACAGGGGTACACCAGATACGCAGTATTTT. This gives the protein CSAYRGTPDTQYF.